This TCR beta chain derives from a study of brain T cells in children with intractable seizures. Profiled with immunoSEQ multiplex PCR; TCRdb holds only in-frame clones, not every one. The table lists roughly 120,000 clones, 94% of them singletons, with 3.8% in the top ten. The CDR3 has 14 amino acids. Germline assignment: CDR1 LNHNV and CDR2 YYDKDF (reference sequence). V lost 0 bases, J lost 4 bases, and 8 bases lay in between. Sequencing was limited to surgery cases with top T cell transcript signatures in brain tissue. At least one anti-epileptic drug was given before surgery. The sample in question was peripheral blood, obtained at surgery. The chain carries TRBV15 and TRBJ2-3; no clear D gene. This clonotype was obtained from a boy under two years old with hemimegalencephaly and intractable seizures. The CDR3 loop is CATSRDRAADTQYF. Written as DNA, the CDR3 is TGTGCCACCAGCAGAGATCGGGCTGCAGATACGCAGTATTTT.